Below, 3 T cell receptor beta chains from the same sample are listed, as sequenced in a study of blood T cell repertoires in COVID-19. Here immunoSEQ multiplex PCR was the method, and the copy in TCRdb shows in-frame clones only, minus some. The sample has 200,000 to 300,000 clones, roughly 86% seen once. The material sequenced was PBMCs or T cells enriched from blood (not recorded which). The receptors originated from a woman under 30 who had recovered from COVID-19.

The J gene is TRBJ1-1, the V gene TRBV5-1, with D possibly being TRBD1 (5 bases). V was trimmed by 5 bases and J by 4 bases, leaving 9 bases between them. CDR3 size: 12 residues. CDR1 SGHRS and CDR2 YFSETQ come from the germline V gene. The CDR3 spells CASRPGGTEAFF. Written as DNA, the CDR3 is TGCGCCAGCAGGCCCGGGGGCACTGAAGCTTTCTTT.

This clone was seen only a few times. The rearrangement uses TRBV18 and TRBJ1-1; 9 positions match TRBD1. Germline lookup yields CDR1 KGHSH and CDR2 LQKENI. V was clipped by 1 base and J by 5 bases; unmatched bases: 14. This CDR3 is built from 18 residues. The CDR3 here is CASSPLQSGTGYNTEAFF. CDR3 DNA: TGTGCCAGCTCACCACTACAATCCGGGACAGGGTATAATACTGAAGCTTTCTTT.

The V gene is TRBV27, the J gene TRBJ2-3, with unresolved D. The CDR3 is made up of 13 amino acids. CDR1 is MNHEY, CDR2 SMNVEV, per germline (reference sequence). Trimming shortened V by 7 bases and J by 2 bases, and 10 bases separated the two germline ends. CDR3 sequence reads: CASTSRSTDTQYF. The CDR3 DNA is TGTGCCAGCACTTCTAGGTCCACAGATACGCAGTATTTT.